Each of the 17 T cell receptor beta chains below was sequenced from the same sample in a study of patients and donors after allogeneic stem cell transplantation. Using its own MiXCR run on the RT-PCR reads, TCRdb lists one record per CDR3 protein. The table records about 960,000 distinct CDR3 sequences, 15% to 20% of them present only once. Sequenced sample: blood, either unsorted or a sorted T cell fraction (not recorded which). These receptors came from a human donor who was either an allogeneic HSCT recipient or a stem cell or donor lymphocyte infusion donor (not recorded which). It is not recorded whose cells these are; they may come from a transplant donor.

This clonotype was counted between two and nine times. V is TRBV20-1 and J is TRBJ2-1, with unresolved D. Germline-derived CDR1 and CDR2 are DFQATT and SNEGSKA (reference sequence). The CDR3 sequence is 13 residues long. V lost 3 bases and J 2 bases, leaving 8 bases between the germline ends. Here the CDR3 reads CSASVSTYNEQFF. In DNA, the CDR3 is TGCAGTGCTAGTGTCTCGACCTACAATGAGCAGTTCTTC.

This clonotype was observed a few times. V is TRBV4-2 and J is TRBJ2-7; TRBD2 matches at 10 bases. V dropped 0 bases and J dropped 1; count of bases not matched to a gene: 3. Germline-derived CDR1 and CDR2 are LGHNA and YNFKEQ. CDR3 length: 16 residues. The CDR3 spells CASSQEGAGGSYEQYF. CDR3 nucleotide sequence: TGTGCCAGCAGCCAAGAAGGAGCGGGAGGGTCCTACGAGCAGTACTTC.

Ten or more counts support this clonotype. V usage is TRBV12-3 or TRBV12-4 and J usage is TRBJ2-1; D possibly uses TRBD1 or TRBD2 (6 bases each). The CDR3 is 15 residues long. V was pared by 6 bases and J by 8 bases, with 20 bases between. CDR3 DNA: TGTGCCAGCAGCGTGAGGGGGGAGCCTAGGGATGAGCAGTTCTTC. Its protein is CASSVRGEPRDEQFF.

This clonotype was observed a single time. In nucleotides, the CDR3 is TGCAGTGCCCTTGCCCCCCCGGACTCCCCGGCCCTCGAGCAGTACTTC. Protein product: CSALAPPDSPALEQYF. The chain uses TRBV20-1 and TRBJ2-7; the D gene is possibly TRBD2 (5 bases). Germline V lookup: CDR1 DFQATT, CDR2 SNEGSKA (reference sequence). Trimming cost V 6 bases and J 6 bases, with 27 bases left between them. The CDR3 is made up of 16 amino acids.

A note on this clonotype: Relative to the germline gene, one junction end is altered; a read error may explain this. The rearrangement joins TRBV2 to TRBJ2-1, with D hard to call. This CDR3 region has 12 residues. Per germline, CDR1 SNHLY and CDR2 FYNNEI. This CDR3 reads CASSSTARRTIF. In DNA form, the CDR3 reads TGTGCCAGCAGTTCAACTGCGCGCCGTACGATCTTC.

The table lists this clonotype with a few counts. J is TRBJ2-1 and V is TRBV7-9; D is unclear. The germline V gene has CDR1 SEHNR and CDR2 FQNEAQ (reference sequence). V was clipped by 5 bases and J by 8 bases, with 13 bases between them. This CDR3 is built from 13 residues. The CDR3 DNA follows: TGTGCCAGCAGCCGAGAGTGGTCCTATGAGCAGTTCTTC. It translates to CASSREWSYEQFF.

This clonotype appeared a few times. Written as DNA, the CDR3 is TGTGCCACCAGCACCGGGACATTCCAGGGGGAGACCCAGTACTTC. It yields the protein CATSTGTFQGETQYF. J is TRBJ2-5 and V is TRBV24-1; the D gene is possibly TRBD1 (6 bases). The germline gives CDR1 KGHDR, CDR2 SFDVKD. With 7 bases removed from V and 5 bases from J, the gap between germline ends came to 19 bases. CDR3 length: 15 amino acids.

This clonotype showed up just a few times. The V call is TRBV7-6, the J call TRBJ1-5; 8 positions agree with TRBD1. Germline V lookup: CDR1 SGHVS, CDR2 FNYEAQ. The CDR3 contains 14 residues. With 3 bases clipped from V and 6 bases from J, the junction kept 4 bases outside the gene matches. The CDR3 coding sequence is TGTGCCAGCAGCTTTATCACAGGGGGTCAGCCCCAGCATTTT. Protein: CASSFITGGQPQHF.

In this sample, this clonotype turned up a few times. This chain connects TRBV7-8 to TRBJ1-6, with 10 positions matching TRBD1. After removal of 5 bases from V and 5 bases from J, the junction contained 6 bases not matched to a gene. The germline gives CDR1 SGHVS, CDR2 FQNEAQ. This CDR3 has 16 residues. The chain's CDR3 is CASSPGTGVNNSPLHF. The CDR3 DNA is TGTGCCAGCAGCCCAGGGACAGGGGTTAATAATTCACCCCTCCACTTT.

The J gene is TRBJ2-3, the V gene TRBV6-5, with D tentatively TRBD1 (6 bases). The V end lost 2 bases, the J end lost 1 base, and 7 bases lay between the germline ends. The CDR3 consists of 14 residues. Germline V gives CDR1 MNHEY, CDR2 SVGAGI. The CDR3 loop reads CASSYEGGTDTQYF. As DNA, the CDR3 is TGTGCCAGCAGTTACGAGGGGGGCACAGATACGCAGTATTTT.

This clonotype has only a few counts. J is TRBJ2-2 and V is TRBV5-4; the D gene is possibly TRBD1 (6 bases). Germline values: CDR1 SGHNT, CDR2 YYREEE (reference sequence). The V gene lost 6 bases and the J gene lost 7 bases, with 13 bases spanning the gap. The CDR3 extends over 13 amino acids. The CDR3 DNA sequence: TGTGCCAGCACGGCAGGGGTTAGCGGGGAGCTGTTTTTT. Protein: CASTAGVSGELFF.

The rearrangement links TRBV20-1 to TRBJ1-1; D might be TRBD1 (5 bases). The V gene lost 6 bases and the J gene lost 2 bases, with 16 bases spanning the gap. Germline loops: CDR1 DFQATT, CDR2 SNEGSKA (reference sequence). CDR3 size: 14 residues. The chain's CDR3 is CSAPIGAANTEAFF. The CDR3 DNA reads TGCAGTGCCCCTATTGGGGCCGCAAACACTGAAGCTTTCTTT.

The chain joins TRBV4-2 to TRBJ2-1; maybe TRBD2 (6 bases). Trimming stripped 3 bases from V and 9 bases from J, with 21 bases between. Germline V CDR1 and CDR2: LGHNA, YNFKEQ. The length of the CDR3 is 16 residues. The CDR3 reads CASSQGKGTLEGEQFF. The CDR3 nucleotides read TGTGCCAGCAGCCAGGGGAAAGGGACTTTAGAGGGTGAGCAGTTCTTC.

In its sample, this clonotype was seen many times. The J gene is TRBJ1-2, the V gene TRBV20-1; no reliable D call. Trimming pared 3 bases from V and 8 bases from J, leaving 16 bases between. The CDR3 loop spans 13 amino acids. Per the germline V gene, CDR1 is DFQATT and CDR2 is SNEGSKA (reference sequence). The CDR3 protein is CSARASTWEGYTF. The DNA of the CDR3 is TGCAGTGCTAGGGCCTCGACCTGGGAGGGCTACACCTTC.

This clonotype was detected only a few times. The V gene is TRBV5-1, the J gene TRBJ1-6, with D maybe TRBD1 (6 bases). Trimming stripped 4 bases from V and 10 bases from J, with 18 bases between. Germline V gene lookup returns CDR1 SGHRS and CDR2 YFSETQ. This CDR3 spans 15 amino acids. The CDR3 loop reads CASSPRDTTPSPLHF. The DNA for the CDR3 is TGCGCCAGCAGCCCCCGGGACACTACACCGTCACCCCTCCACTTT.

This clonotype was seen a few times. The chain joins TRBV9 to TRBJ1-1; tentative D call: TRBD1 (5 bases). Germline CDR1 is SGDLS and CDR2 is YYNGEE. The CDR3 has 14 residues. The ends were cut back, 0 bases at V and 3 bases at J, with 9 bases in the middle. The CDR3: CASSVEIRDTEAFF. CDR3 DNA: TGTGCCAGCAGCGTAGAGATCAGGGACACTGAAGCTTTCTTT.

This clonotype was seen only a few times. CDR3 sequence reads: CASSPSSGEYTGELFF. Here the CDR3 DNA reads TGTGCCAGCAGTCCATCCTCGGGGGAGTACACCGGGGAGCTGTTTTTT. The V call is TRBV27, the J call TRBJ2-2; possible D gene TRBD2, 6 bases. The CDR3 runs to 16 residues. The V end lost 5 bases, the J end lost 3 bases, and 16 bases lay between the germline ends. The germline gives CDR1 MNHEY, CDR2 SMNVEV (reference sequence).